Each of the 19 T cell receptor beta chains below was sequenced from the same sample in a study of graft-versus-host responses after intestinal transplantation. Clones were read by immunoSEQ multiplex PCR, and TCRdb kept only the in-frame ones, dropping some. The table includes fewer than 55,000 clones, approximately 95% detected once. Their antigens remain unidentified. Sequencing used unstimulated CD8+ T cells sorted from spleen or lymph node cells, obtained before transplant. These receptors were taken from a human donor who was the organ donor for an intestinal transplant.

J is TRBJ2-5 and V is TRBV28, with 9 nucleotides matching TRBD1. V shed 5 bases and J 2 bases; nucleotides not matched to a gene: 6. The CDR3 length is 15 residues. CDR1 MDHEN and CDR2 SYDVKM come from the germline V gene. CDR3 DNA: TGTGCCAGCAGTCTCACGACAGGGGGGCAAGAGACCCAGTACTTC. It yields the protein CASSLTTGGQETQYF.

Only a few counts were recorded for this clone. This chain connects TRBV10-2 to TRBJ2-1; 8 bases align to TRBD2. The trim removed 0 bases at V and 3 bases at J, leaving 1 base unmatched. CDR1 is WSHSY, CDR2 SAAADI, per germline. The CDR3 is 15 residues long. CDR3 amino acids: CASSESAGGYNEQFF. In DNA form, the CDR3 reads TGCGCCAGCAGTGAGTCTGCGGGGGGCTACAATGAGCAGTTCTTC.

The genes are TRBV10-3 and TRBJ2-1; no clear D gene. The CDR3 consists of 12 residues. Germline-derived CDR1 and CDR2 are ENHRY and SYGVKD. Trimming pared 10 bases from V and 6 bases from J, leaving 13 bases between. CDR3 coding DNA: TGTGCCAGTAGGGAAGGGATCAATGAGCAGTTCTTC. This sequence encodes CASREGINEQFF.

The rearrangement joins TRBV5-1 to TRBJ2-7; D is unresolved. Looked up from germline, CDR1 is SGHRS and CDR2 is YFSETQ. The CDR3 runs to 13 residues. Trimming took 0 bases from V and 3 from J, leaving 7 bases between them. For the CDR3, the DNA is TGCGCCAGCAGCTTGGACGATAGCTACGAGCAGTACTTC. Translation gives CASSLDDSYEQYF. Looking up the rest from reference TRBV5-1 and TRBJ2-7 gives the full variable domain: KAGVTQTPRYLIKTRGQQVTLSCSPISGHRSVSWYQQTPGQGLQFLFEYFSETQRNKGNFPGRFSGRQFSNSRSEMNVSTLELGDSALYLCASSLDDSYEQYFGPGTRLTVT.

The rearrangement joins TRBV19 to TRBJ2-7, with D possibly TRBD1 on 5 matching bases. Per the germline V gene, CDR1 is LNHDA and CDR2 is SQIVND (reference sequence). V lost 3 bases and J lost 3, with 12 bases in between. The CDR3 runs 14 residues. CDR3 DNA: TGTGCCAGTAGTATGGTGGACAATAACTACGAGCAGTACTTC. Its translation is CASSMVDNNYEQYF.

J is TRBJ2-1 and V is TRBV6-4, with D tentatively TRBD1 (5 bases). This CDR3 region has 15 residues. V lost 4 bases, J lost 6 bases, and 16 bases lay in between. Germline CDR1 is MRHNA and CDR2 is SNTAGT. In DNA form, the CDR3 reads TGTGCCAGCAGTGTCCAGGGATGGGATGCCAATGAGCAGTTCTTC. Protein: CASSVQGWDANEQFF.

The chain combines TRBV7-9 with TRBJ2-5; D is uncertain. Trimming stripped 7 bases from V and 1 base from J, with 10 bases between. The CDR3 is 13 residues long. From germline, CDR1 is SEHNR and CDR2 FQNEAQ (reference sequence). This CDR3 reads CASNTEIQETQYF. CDR3 coding DNA: TGTGCCAGCAACACAGAGATCCAAGAGACCCAGTACTTC.

The genes are TRBV14 and TRBJ2-5, with D perhaps TRBD1 (5 bases). Trimming shortened V by 0 bases and J by 3 bases, and 11 bases separated the two germline ends. Looked up from germline, CDR1 is SGHDN and CDR2 is FVKESK. This CDR3 has 15 amino acids. The CDR3 nucleotides are TGTGCCAGCAGCCAAGATCGCAGGGCCGAAGAGACCCAGTACTTC. Encoded protein: CASSQDRRAEETQYF.

The gene calls are TRBV23-1 and TRBJ1-6; no definite D call. TRBV23-1 is designated an ORF whose function remains uncertain. Trimming left V 6 bases short and J 11 bases short, with 11 bases between. The CDR3 length is 12 residues. CDR3 sequence: CASSPHRTPLHF. The CDR3 DNA reads as TGCGCCAGCAGCCCTCATCGGACACCCCTCCACTTT.

The rearrangement links TRBV4-2 to TRBJ1-1, with 7 bases aligning to TRBD1. This CDR3 contains 16 residues. V lost 4 bases and J lost 7; bases outside the gene matches: 15. CDR1 LGHNA and CDR2 YNFKEQ come from the germline V gene. CDR3 residues: CASSPSGGGMTNEAFF. The CDR3 coding sequence is TGTGCCAGCAGCCCGTCAGGGGGGGGGATGACTAATGAAGCTTTCTTT.

The V call is TRBV9, the J call TRBJ2-3, with TRBD2 matching 9 bases. V lost 2 bases and J lost 8; bases outside the gene matches: 6. CDR3 length: 14 residues. Germline assignment: CDR1 SGDLS and CDR2 YYNGEE. CDR3: CASSVSGGEGTQYF. Here the CDR3 DNA reads TGTGCCAGCAGCGTTAGCGGGGGAGAAGGTACGCAGTATTTT. The entire variable domain, with the rest obtained from reference TRBV9 and TRBJ2-3, is as follows: DSGVTQTPKHLITATGQRVTLRCSPRSGDLSVYWYQQSLDQGLQFLIQYYNGEERAKGNILERFSAQQFPDLHSELNLSSLELGDSALYFCASSVSGGEGTQYFGPGTRLTVL.

This clone was recorded a few times. The genes are TRBV7-3 and TRBJ2-2, with a possible D match to TRBD2 (5 bases). The V and J ends lost 5 bases and 6 bases respectively, with 10 bases between them. Germline V lookup: CDR1 SGHTA, CDR2 FQGTGA. The CDR3 runs 13 residues. CDR3 in amino acids: CASSNVLAGELFF. The CDR3 DNA sequence: TGTGCCAGCAGCAACGTACTAGCCGGGGAGCTGTTTTTT.

The rearrangement joins TRBV27 to TRBJ2-1; possibly TRBD1 or TRBD2 for D (6 bases each). CDR1 and CDR2 from the germline V gene are MNHEY and SMNVEV (reference sequence). CDR3 length: 15 residues. Deletions cut 5 bases from V and 5 bases from J, with 16 bases between. The CDR3 nucleotides are TGTGCCAGCAGTGGGGGGACATCGCGTCACAATGAGCAGTTCTTC. This gives the protein CASSGGTSRHNEQFF.

V usage is TRBV5-1 and J usage is TRBJ2-7, with 10 bases aligning to TRBD1. The CDR3 extends over 17 amino acids. V lost 4 bases and J lost 3; bases outside the gene matches: 13. Germline V gives CDR1 SGHRS, CDR2 YFSETQ. CDR3 nucleotides: TGCGCCAGCAGCCCCGCCCGGACAGGGGGACGTTTCTACGAGCAGTACTTC. This codes for CASSPARTGGRFYEQYF.

The chain joins TRBV6-5 to TRBJ1-1; D is possibly TRBD1 (5 bases). Germline V gene lookup returns CDR1 MNHEY and CDR2 SVGAGI. V was clipped by 6 bases and J by 7 bases, with 21 bases between them. This CDR3 region has 15 residues. CDR3 in DNA: TGTGCCAGCAGCCCCGGGGGAGTCTACCCCAATGAAGCTTTCTTT. It yields the protein CASSPGGVYPNEAFF.

This clone was seen just once. The rearrangement links TRBV21-1 to TRBJ2-3; TRBD2 reflects the table's D call only, with no check against the DNA. TRBV21-1 is a pseudogene. The CDR3 spans 15 residues. This chain's CDR3 is CASTRGRVSTDTQYF. In DNA, the CDR3 is TGTGCCAGCACCCGGGGGAGGGTGAGCACAGATACGCAGTATTTT.

The V call is TRBV28, the J call TRBJ1-4, with TRBD1 matching over 9 bases. J gave up 8 bases and V 4 bases, and 11 bases lay outside the gene matches. Germline V CDR1 and CDR2: MDHEN, SYDVKM. This CDR3 contains 16 residues. The CDR3 DNA is TGTGCCAGCAGTTCCCCAACAGGGGGCGAAGAAGAAAAACTGTTTTTT. It yields the protein CASSSPTGGEEEKLFF.

This sequence joins TRBV19 and TRBJ2-7, with D uncertain. CDR1 and CDR2 from the germline V gene are LNHDA and SQIVND (reference sequence). CDR3 size: 13 residues. Trimming shortened V by 4 bases and J by 1 base, and 8 bases separated the two germline ends. The CDR3 here is CASSNPASYEQYF. The CDR3 nucleotides are TGTGCCAGTAGTAATCCAGCGTCCTACGAGCAGTACTTC.

The rearrangement links TRBV27 to TRBJ2-3, with 9 bases that match TRBD1. The V gene end was trimmed by 1 base and the J gene end by 1 base; junction bases not matched to a gene: 0. Germline lookup yields CDR1 MNHEY and CDR2 SMNVEV (reference sequence). The CDR3 is made up of 15 amino acids. This CDR3 is CASSLWDRGTDTQYF. The CDR3 DNA reads TGTGCCAGCAGTTTATGGGACAGGGGCACAGATACGCAGTATTTT.